This T cell receptor (beta chain) was identified in a study of blood T cell repertoires in COVID-19. About the research overall: The analysed material was cDNA or gDNA that came from T cells, B-cell-depleted T cells, or PBMCs.

V was pared by 6 bases and J by 6 bases, with 3 bases of the junction left unmatched. This CDR3 spans 14 amino acids. Germline CDR1 is LNHDA and CDR2 is SQIVND (reference sequence). Libraries were prepared by immunoSEQ multiplex PCR; TCRdb keeps only in-frame clonotypes and omits some of them. This sample yields 210,000 or so clones, of which around 90% are seen a single time; approximately 6.7% belongs to the top ten. This clone appeared a single time. The source of this sequence is a man aged 35 to 55 with acute or convalescent COVID-19. The sequenced sample was peripheral blood. This chain uses TRBV19 with TRBJ2-1; 12 nucleotides line up with TRBD2. CDR3 bases: TGTGCCAGTAGGGCTAGCGGGGGGGGCAATGAGCAGTTCTTC. Translating it yields CASRASGGGNEQFF.